The clone carrying this T cell receptor beta chain was seen a handful of times. Its antigen is not identified. Germline V lookup: CDR1 SGDLS, CDR2 YYNGEE. This CDR3 has 13 residues. V shed 0 bases and J shed 6 bases, with 10 bases lying between them. The sample comes from a study of CD8+ T cells in alopecia areata. As part of sample collection, lesional scalp punch biopsies and peripheral blood were taken from alopecia areata patients. RNA was isolated and reverse transcribed to cDNA, the sequencing template. Using immunoSEQ multiplex PCR, the repertoire was profiled, and TCRdb retains in-frame clones only, with some absent. The repertoire includes 55,000 to 65,000 clones, roughly 40% of them detected once, and 51% sits in the top ten. Study-wide findings and caveats: Lesional scalp, notably in alopecia totalis/universalis, had clonality above that of normal scalp.

Sequencing was carried out using NKG2D-low CD8+ T cells sorted from blood. J is TRBJ2-7 and V is TRBV9; D remains unclear. The TCR was taken from a human donor with alopecia areata. The CDR3 nucleotides are TGTGCCAGCAGCGTAGGGGATAGACTCGAGCAGTACTTC. Translation: CASSVGDRLEQYF.